These 31 T cell receptor beta chains originate from one sample sequenced in a study of graft-versus-host responses after intestinal transplantation. The protocol was immunoSEQ multiplex PCR, while the TCRdb copy is restricted to in-frame clones and leaves out a portion. The table has some 130,000 clones, around 95% seen once. These receptors have no known antigen. Sequenced material: unstimulated CD8+ T cells sorted from spleen or lymph node cells, taken before intestinal transplant. The receptors here all came from a human donor who received an intestinal transplant.

In this sample, this clone turned up once. The sample holds other DNA sequences that translate to the same CDR3. The chain employs TRBV9 and TRBJ2-2; D gene ambiguous. The CDR3 is made up of 13 amino acids. The V end lost 0 bases, the J end lost 5 bases, and 5 bases lay between the germline ends. Germline V gives CDR1 SGDLS, CDR2 YYNGEE. Written as DNA, the CDR3 is TGTGCCAGCAGCGTAGAGGGTACCGGGGAGCTGTTTTTT. It translates to CASSVEGTGELFF.

This chain connects TRBV18 to TRBJ2-7, with D possibly called TRBD1 or TRBD2 (5 bases each). The CDR3 spans 15 residues. Trimming removed 3 bases at V and 0 bases at J, with 12 bases between. Per the germline V gene, CDR1 is KGHSH and CDR2 is LQKENI. For the CDR3, the DNA is TGTGCCAGCTCACCCGGGGCAGGGCCCTCCTACGAGCAGTACTTC. Its protein product is CASSPGAGPSYEQYF.

The J gene is TRBJ2-5, the V gene TRBV4-3, with 8 bases matching TRBD1. Judging by the DNA end, TRBJ2-7 fits better; the J call may be wrong. The CDR3 consists of 16 residues. The germline V gene encodes CDR1 LGHNA and CDR2 YSLEER. This CDR3 reads CASSQDAGTGLYEQYF. CDR3 bases: TGCGCCAGCAGCCAAGACGCCGGGACAGGACTTTACGAGCAGTACTTC.

The chain couples TRBV11-2 to TRBJ1-5; possible D gene TRBD1, 6 bases. The CDR3 has 15 amino acids. Germline V gene sequence: CDR1 SGHAT, CDR2 FQNNGV. Trimming pared 1 base from V and 3 bases from J, leaving 10 bases between. The CDR3 nucleotides read TGTGCCAGCAGCTTAGGCGGGGGACACAATCAGCCCCAGCATTTT. It specifies CASSLGGGHNQPQHF.

This clone has more than one count but fewer than ten. The chain recombines TRBV28 with TRBJ2-6; no firm D call. Germline assignment: CDR1 MDHEN and CDR2 SYDVKM. With 2 bases removed from V and 0 bases from J, the gap between germline ends came to 5 bases. The length of the CDR3 is 15 residues. As DNA, the CDR3 is TGTGCCAGCAGTTTACTTACCTCTGGGGCCAACGTCCTGACTTTC. Translation gives CASSLLTSGANVLTF.

This clone occurred once. The rearrangement links TRBV6-1 to TRBJ2-1; D is unresolved. The germline V gene has CDR1 MNHNS and CDR2 SASEGT. The CDR3 extends over 14 amino acids. Trimming removed 6 bases from V and 4 bases from J, with 13 bases in between. CDR3 in amino acids: CASRRFGPYNEQFF. The CDR3 region has the DNA TGTGCCAGCAGACGGTTTGGACCGTACAATGAGCAGTTCTTC.

The DNA of the CDR3 is TGTGCCAGCAGTCTGCGGACAGGGAAGACTTACAATGAGCAGTTCTTC. Translating it yields CASSLRTGKTYNEQFF. The chain joins TRBV27 to TRBJ2-1; TRBD1 matches at 8 bases. The trim removed 5 bases at V and 4 bases at J, leaving 10 bases unmatched. This CDR3 region has 16 residues. Germline-derived CDR1 and CDR2 are MNHEY and SMNVEV (reference sequence).

CDR3 in amino acids: CASSYSLSQPQHF. The CDR3 coding sequence is TGTGCCAGCAGTTACTCCCTCAGTCAGCCCCAGCATTTT. The V call is TRBV6-5, the J call TRBJ1-5; D is unresolved. Germline CDR1 reads MNHEY; CDR2 reads SVGAGI. V lost 0 bases to trimming and J lost 6 bases, with 6 bases between them. The CDR3 is made up of 13 amino acids.

The chain joins TRBV27 to TRBJ2-5; 11 bases line up with TRBD2. J gave up 4 bases and V 2 bases, and 6 bases lay outside the gene matches. This CDR3 is built from 16 residues. Germline V gene sequence: CDR1 MNHEY, CDR2 SMNVEV (reference sequence). As DNA, the CDR3 is TGTGCCAGCAGTTTAGTTAGCGGGAGGGCCGGAGAGACCCAGTACTTC. Amino acids: CASSLVSGRAGETQYF.

The chain links TRBV2 to TRBJ2-2; weak D call: TRBD1 (6 bases). V was cut by 6 bases and J by 6 bases, with 20 bases left in between. Germline assignment: CDR1 SNHLY and CDR2 FYNNEI. CDR3 length equals 16 residues. CDR3 DNA sequence: TGTGCCAGCAGACCGGACAGTTTTAAGCCGCCCGGGGAGCTGTTTTTT. Its translation: CASRPDSFKPPGELFF.

The chain is built from TRBV12-5 and TRBJ2-1; D is uncertain. V was shortened by 4 bases and J by 6 bases, with 19 bases between the two germline ends. The CDR3 contains 16 residues. Looked up from germline, CDR1 is LGHNT and CDR2 is FRNRAP. CDR3 DNA: TGTGCTAGTGGTTGGTTTAAGAGGATTCTACGCAATGAGCAGTTCTTC. Its protein product is CASGWFKRILRNEQFF.

The chain uses TRBV28 and TRBJ1-5; D is perhaps TRBD1 (5 bases). With 2 bases removed from V and 0 bases from J, the gap between germline ends came to 8 bases. The CDR3 is 15 residues long. Germline CDR1 MDHEN, CDR2 SYDVKM. The CDR3 coding sequence is TGTGCCAGCAGTTTAGAGGGGAATAGCAATCAGCCCCAGCATTTT. Translating it yields CASSLEGNSNQPQHF.

This rearrangement joins TRBV20-1 to TRBJ1-1; D unresolved. Germline loops: CDR1 DFQATT, CDR2 SNEGSKA (reference sequence). V dropped 6 bases and J dropped 11 bases, with 13 bases sitting between them. The CDR3 totals 10 residues. In nucleotides, the CDR3 is TGCAGTGCATCAAGCAGCCTCGCTTTCTTT. The encoded protein is CSASSSLAFF.

V and J are TRBV15 and TRBJ1-1, with 9 nucleotides matching TRBD1. Germline CDR1 and CDR2: LNHNV and YYDKDF (reference sequence). J gave up 4 bases and V 9 bases, and 6 bases lay outside the gene matches. The CDR3 spans 13 residues. The DNA for the CDR3 is TGTGCCACTCGGGACAGGGTAGGCACTGAAGCTTTCTTT. Translating gives CATRDRVGTEAFF.

The chain joins TRBV2 to TRBJ2-7; tentatively, D is TRBD1 (5 bases). The CDR3 sequence is 15 residues long. The germline gives CDR1 SNHLY, CDR2 FYNNEI. The ends were cut back, 4 bases at V and 4 bases at J, with 17 bases in the middle. CDR3 sequence (DNA): TGTGCCAGCAGTGGGACAACCTCGTTTCCTTACGAGCAGTACTTC. It specifies CASSGTTSFPYEQYF. The whole variable domain, remainder taken from reference TRBV2 and TRBJ2-7, is EPEVTQTPSHQVTQMGQEVILRCVPISNHLYFYWYRQILGQKVEFLVSFYNNEISEKSEIFDDQFSVERPDGSNFTLKIRSTKLEDSAMYFCASSGTTSFPYEQYFGPGTRLTVT.

The CDR3 DNA reads TGTGCCAGCAGCTTAGCGGCGGGGACTTCCACTGAAGCTTTCTTT. It yields the protein CASSLAAGTSTEAFF. The V call is TRBV7-9, the J call TRBJ1-1; D perhaps matches TRBD1 (5 bases). Germline loops: CDR1 SEHNR, CDR2 FQNEAQ (reference sequence). The CDR3 is 15 residues long. Between the trimmed V and J ends, which lost 0 bases and 4 bases, there was a span of 12 bases.

In nucleotides, the CDR3 is TGTGCCAGCAGCTTGACGTCAGACTACGAGCAGTACTTC. It translates to CASSLTSDYEQYF. The chain is built from TRBV5-6 and TRBJ2-7; D is ambiguous. The CDR3 totals 13 residues. V lost 1 base and J 3 bases, leaving 8 bases between the germline ends. CDR1 is SGHDT and CDR2 is YYEEEE in the germline V gene.

The genes are TRBV28 and TRBJ2-5; possible D gene TRBD2, 6 bases. The closer fit of TRBJ2-7 to the DNA end suggests the J call may be wrong. CDR3 size: 15 residues. CDR1 is MDHEN, CDR2 SYDVKM, per germline. The CDR3 nucleotides read TGTGCCAGCAGTTTCGATTGGCGGGACTCCTACGAGCAGTACTTC. This gives the protein CASSFDWRDSYEQYF.

Worth noting for this clone: The sample carries other DNA sequences with the same CDR3. The chain joins TRBV19 to TRBJ1-1, with 8 bases lining up with TRBD1. Germline V gene data show CDR1 as LNHDA and CDR2 as SQIVND (reference sequence). The CDR3 spans 14 residues. V dropped 6 bases and J dropped 1; count of bases not matched to a gene: 4. CDR3 protein: CASSYGTGNTEAFF. In DNA form, the CDR3 reads TGTGCCAGTAGCTATGGGACAGGGAACACTGAAGCTTTCTTT. The variable domain in full, completed from reference TRBV19 and TRBJ1-1, reads DGGITQSPKYLFRKEGQNVTLSCEQNLNHDAMYWYRQDPGQGLRLIYYSQIVNDFQKGDIAEGYSVSREKKESFPLTVTSAQKNPTAFYLCASSYGTGNTEAFFGQGTRLTVV.

The J gene is TRBJ1-3, the V gene TRBV9; 7 nucleotides line up with TRBD1. CDR1 and CDR2 (germline): SGDLS, YYNGEE. V lost 0 bases and J lost 4; bases outside the gene matches: 4. The CDR3 is made up of 15 amino acids. In DNA form, the CDR3 reads TGTGCCAGCAGCGTAGGACAGGGAGAGGGAAACACCATATATTTT. Encoded protein: CASSVGQGEGNTIYF.

The chain combines TRBV4-2 with TRBJ2-7, with 11 bases that match TRBD2. Trimming at V came to 0 bases and at J to 6 bases, leaving 13 bases not matched to a gene. This CDR3 spans 18 amino acids. Germline assignment: CDR1 LGHNA and CDR2 YNFKEQ. CDR3: CASSQDLITSGSLVEQYF. CDR3 bases: TGTGCCAGCAGCCAAGATCTAATAACTAGCGGGAGTCTCGTCGAGCAGTACTTC.

The genes are TRBV2 and TRBJ1-5; the D gene is possibly TRBD1 (5 bases). This CDR3 is built from 16 residues. Germline V gives CDR1 SNHLY, CDR2 FYNNEI. V was shortened by 6 bases and J by 2 bases, with 17 bases between the two germline ends. The CDR3 here is CASRMDREGGNQPQHF. As DNA, the CDR3 is TGTGCCAGCAGGATGGACCGGGAAGGGGGCAATCAGCCCCAGCATTTT. The whole variable domain, remainder taken from reference TRBV2 and TRBJ1-5, is EPEVTQTPSHQVTQMGQEVILRCVPISNHLYFYWYRQILGQKVEFLVSFYNNEISEKSEIFDDQFSVERPDGSNFTLKIRSTKLEDSAMYFCASRMDREGGNQPQHFGDGTRLSIL.

This clone was recorded once. The chain has TRBV9 and TRBJ1-2; D not resolved. From germline, CDR1 is SGDLS and CDR2 YYNGEE. The germline V and J ends were trimmed by 6 bases and 1 base, with 10 bases remaining between them. The CDR3 is 13 amino acids. Written as DNA, the CDR3 is TGTGCCAGCACCGTCGGCAATAACTATGGCTACACCTTC. It codes for CASTVGNNYGYTF.

The V gene is TRBV11-1, the J gene TRBJ2-1, with no clear D. Germline V gives CDR1 SGHAT, CDR2 FQDESV (reference sequence). The CDR3 is made up of 14 amino acids. Trimming took 11 bases from V and 5 from J, leaving 19 bases between them. The CDR3 DNA reads TGTGCCTCGCAAGCCCCCGCAGGAAACAATGAGCAGTTCTTC. Protein sequence: CASQAPAGNNEQFF.

The chain links TRBV19 to TRBJ2-1; a weak D match, TRBD2 (5 bases). Germline V lookup: CDR1 LNHDA, CDR2 SQIVND (reference sequence). This CDR3 region has 16 residues. Trimming shortened V by 1 base and J by 3 bases, and 13 bases separated the two germline ends. CDR3 region: CASSIGGLAGYNEQFF. The DNA of the CDR3 is TGTGCCAGTAGTATAGGTGGGCTAGCCGGCTACAATGAGCAGTTCTTC. Full variable domain (missing parts from reference TRBV19 and TRBJ2-1): DGGITQSPKYLFRKEGQNVTLSCEQNLNHDAMYWYRQDPGQGLRLIYYSQIVNDFQKGDIAEGYSVSREKKESFPLTVTSAQKNPTAFYLCASSIGGLAGYNEQFFGPGTRLTVL.

The gene calls are TRBV19 and TRBJ2-1; 9 bases map to TRBD2. With 3 bases clipped from V and 3 bases from J, the junction kept 3 bases outside the gene matches. The CDR3 is 15 residues long. Germline V CDR1 and CDR2: LNHDA, SQIVND (reference sequence). CDR3 in amino acids: CASSMEAGGYNEQFF. For the CDR3, the DNA is TGTGCCAGTAGTATGGAAGCGGGAGGCTACAATGAGCAGTTCTTC.

This chain joins TRBV28 and TRBJ2-1, with 12 bases that match TRBD2. Germline V lookup: CDR1 MDHEN, CDR2 SYDVKM. The CDR3 spans 16 residues. Unmatched junction bases numbered 9, after V lost 5 bases and J lost 7 bases. The CDR3 spells CASSLPGTSGSNEQFF. In DNA, the CDR3 is TGTGCCAGCAGTCTCCCCGGGACTAGCGGGTCGAATGAGCAGTTCTTC.

This chain's CDR3 is CASSLGQLYEQYF. CDR3 sequence (DNA): TGTGCCAGCAGCCTCGGACAGTTATACGAGCAGTACTTC. V usage is TRBV7-8 and J usage is TRBJ2-7, with D maybe TRBD1 (6 bases). CDR3 length: 13 amino acids. In germline, CDR1 is SGHVS, CDR2 FQNEAQ. The V gene lost 5 bases and the J gene lost 4 bases, with 12 bases spanning the gap.

The chain couples TRBV6-5 to TRBJ2-7; D gene unclear. The CDR3 sequence is 15 residues long. Per germline, CDR1 MNHEY and CDR2 SVGAGI. Trimming removed 0 bases at V and 4 bases at J, with 13 bases between. In DNA form, the CDR3 reads TGTGCCAGCAGTTACTCTGGAGTAGTGGGTTACGAGCAGTACTTC. It is translated as CASSYSGVVGYEQYF.

The V call is TRBV4-1, the J call TRBJ2-1; TRBD2 matches 11 bases. The CDR3 runs to 15 residues. From germline, CDR1 is MGHRA and CDR2 YSYEKL. Trimming at V came to 4 bases and at J to 4 bases, leaving 3 bases not matched to a gene. The DNA for the CDR3 is TGCGCCAGCAGCCCAGGACTAGCGGGTTACAATGAGCAGTTCTTC. It yields the protein CASSPGLAGYNEQFF.

The V and J genes are TRBV15 and TRBJ2-5; D not resolved. The assigned J gene may be wrong: the sequence end matches TRBJ2-7 better. The CDR3 loop spans 14 amino acids. Germline V gene sequence: CDR1 LNHNV, CDR2 YYDKDF (reference sequence). CDR3 protein: CATSRDNDRYEQYF. CDR3 DNA: TGTGCCACCAGCAGAGATAACGATCGCTACGAGCAGTACTTC.